This note documents a single T cell receptor (beta chain) sequence. Other DNA sequences in the same sample also yield this CDR3. Source study methods: Amplification with reference gene primers provided the estimates of nucleated cell counts. Measured with immunoSEQ multiplex PCR; TCRdb has only the in-frame clones, and not every one. V, J and clone size are taken as reported in that table, and D and trimming were inferred from the DNA itself. The data show some 290,000 clones, with around four fifths seen just once and about 4.3% held by the top ten. The data belong to a study of blood T cell repertoires in COVID-19. Study-level information: Italy, Spain and the United States were the sources of the convalescent and acute COVID-19 samples. From T cells, B-cell-depleted T cells, or PBMCs came the material, which was cDNA or gDNA.

Trimming at V came to 2 bases and at J to 2 bases, leaving 2 bases not matched to a gene. The CDR3 contains 13 residues. CDR1 is GTSNPN, CDR2 SVGIG, per germline (reference sequence). The source is a man between 60 and 75 years old who had recovered from COVID-19. The rearrangement joins TRBV30 to TRBJ2-7; 8 bases map to TRBD2. Sequenced: peripheral blood. The CDR3 DNA sequence: TGTGCCTGGAGTTCGGGACTAGCCTACGAGCAGTACTTC. It yields the protein CAWSSGLAYEQYF.